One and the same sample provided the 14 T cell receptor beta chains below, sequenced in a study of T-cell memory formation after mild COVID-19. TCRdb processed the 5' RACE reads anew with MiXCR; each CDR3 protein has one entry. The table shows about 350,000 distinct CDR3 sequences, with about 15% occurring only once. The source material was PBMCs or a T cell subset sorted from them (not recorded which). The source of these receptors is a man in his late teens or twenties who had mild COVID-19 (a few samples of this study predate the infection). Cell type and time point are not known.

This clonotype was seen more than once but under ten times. CDR3: CASSLRQANEKLFF. As DNA, the CDR3 is TGTGCCAGCAGCTTAAGACAGGCAAATGAAAAACTGTTTTTT. The rearrangement links TRBV7-9 to TRBJ1-4, with a possible D match to TRBD1 (6 bases). V lost 2 bases to trimming and J lost 5 bases, with 9 bases between them. Germline assignment: CDR1 SEHNR and CDR2 FQNEAQ (reference sequence). CDR3 size: 14 residues.

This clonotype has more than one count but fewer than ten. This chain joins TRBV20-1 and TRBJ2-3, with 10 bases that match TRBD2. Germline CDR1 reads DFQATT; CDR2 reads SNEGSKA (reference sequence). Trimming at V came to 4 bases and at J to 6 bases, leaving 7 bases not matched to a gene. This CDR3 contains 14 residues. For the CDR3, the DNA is TGCAGTGCTATCGGGCTAGCGGGGGTGGATACGCAGTATTTT. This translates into CSAIGLAGVDTQYF.

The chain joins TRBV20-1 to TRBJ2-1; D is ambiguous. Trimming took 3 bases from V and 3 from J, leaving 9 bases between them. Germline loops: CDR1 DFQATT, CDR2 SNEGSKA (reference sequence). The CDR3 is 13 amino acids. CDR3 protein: CSASGDFYNEQFF. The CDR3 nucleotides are TGCAGTGCTAGTGGTGATTTCTACAATGAGCAGTTCTTC.

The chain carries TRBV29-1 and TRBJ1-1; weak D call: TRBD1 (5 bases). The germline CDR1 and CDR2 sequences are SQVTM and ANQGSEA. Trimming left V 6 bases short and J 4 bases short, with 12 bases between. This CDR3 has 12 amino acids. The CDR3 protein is CSVGTGGTEAFF. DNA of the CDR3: TGCAGCGTCGGGACGGGTGGCACTGAAGCTTTCTTT.

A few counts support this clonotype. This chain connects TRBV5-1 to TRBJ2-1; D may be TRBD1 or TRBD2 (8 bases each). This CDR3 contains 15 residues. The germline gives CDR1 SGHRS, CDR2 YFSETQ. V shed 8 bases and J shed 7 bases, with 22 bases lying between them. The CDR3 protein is CASRISGTGLNEQFF. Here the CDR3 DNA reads TGCGCCAGTCGAATTAGCGGGACAGGACTTAATGAGCAGTTCTTC.

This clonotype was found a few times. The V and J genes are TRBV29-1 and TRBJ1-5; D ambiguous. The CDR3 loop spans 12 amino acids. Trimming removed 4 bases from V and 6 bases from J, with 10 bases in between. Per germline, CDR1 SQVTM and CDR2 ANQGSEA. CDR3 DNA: TGCAGCGTTGGGGAGGTTGGTCAGCCCCAGCATTTT. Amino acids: CSVGEVGQPQHF.

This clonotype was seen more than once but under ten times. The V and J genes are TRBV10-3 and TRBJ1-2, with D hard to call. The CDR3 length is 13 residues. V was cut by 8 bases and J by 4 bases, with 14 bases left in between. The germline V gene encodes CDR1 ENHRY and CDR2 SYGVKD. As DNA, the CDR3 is TGTGCCATCGGGCAGGAGATCAGCTATGGCTACACCTTC. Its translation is CAIGQEISYGYTF.

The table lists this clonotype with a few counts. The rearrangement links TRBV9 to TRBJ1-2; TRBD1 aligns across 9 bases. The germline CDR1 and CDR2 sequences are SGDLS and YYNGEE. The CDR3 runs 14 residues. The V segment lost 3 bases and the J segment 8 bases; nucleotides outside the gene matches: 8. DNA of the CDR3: TGTGCCAGCAGCGACCCAGGGACAGGGATCGGCTACACCTTC. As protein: CASSDPGTGIGYTF.

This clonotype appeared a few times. This CDR3 is CASSLERAGNSPLHF. The CDR3 nucleotides are TGTGCCAGCAGCTTAGAAAGGGCCGGTAATTCACCCCTCCACTTT. This chain joins TRBV7-2 and TRBJ1-6, with D unresolved. This CDR3 has 15 residues. V was trimmed by 1 base and J by 6 bases, leaving 10 bases between them. Germline V lookup: CDR1 SGHTA, CDR2 FQGNSA.

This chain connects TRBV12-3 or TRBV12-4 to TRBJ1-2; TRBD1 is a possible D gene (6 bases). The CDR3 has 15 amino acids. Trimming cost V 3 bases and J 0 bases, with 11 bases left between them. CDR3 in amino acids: CASSFGGDANYGYTF. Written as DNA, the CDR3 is TGTGCCAGCAGTTTTGGGGGCGACGCTAACTATGGCTACACCTTC.

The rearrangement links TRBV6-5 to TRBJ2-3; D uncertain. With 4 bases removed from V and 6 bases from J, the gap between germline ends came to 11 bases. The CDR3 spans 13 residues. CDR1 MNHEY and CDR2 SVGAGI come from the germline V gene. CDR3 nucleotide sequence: TGTGCCAGCAGTTCCATAAGCCTGGATACGCAGTATTTT. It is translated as CASSSISLDTQYF.

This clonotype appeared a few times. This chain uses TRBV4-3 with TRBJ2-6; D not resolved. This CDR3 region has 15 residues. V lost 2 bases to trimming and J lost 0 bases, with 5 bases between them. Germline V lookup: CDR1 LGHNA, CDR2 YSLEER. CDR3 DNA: TGCGCCAGCAGCCAATATCACTCTGGGGCCAACGTCCTGACTTTC. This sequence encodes CASSQYHSGANVLTF.

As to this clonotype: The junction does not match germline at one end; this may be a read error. The CDR3 loop reads CPSSGRSEGSTDTQYF. Here the CDR3 DNA reads TGCCCCAGCAGCGGACGGTCGGAGGGGAGCACAGATACGCAGTATTTT. V gene TRBV5-1 combines with J gene TRBJ2-3; D might be TRBD2 (6 bases). CDR3 length equals 16 residues. Per germline, CDR1 SGHRS and CDR2 YFSETQ.

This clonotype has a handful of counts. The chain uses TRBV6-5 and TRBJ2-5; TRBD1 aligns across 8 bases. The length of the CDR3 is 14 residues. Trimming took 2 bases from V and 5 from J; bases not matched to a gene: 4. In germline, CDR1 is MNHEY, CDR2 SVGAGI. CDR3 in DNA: TGTGCCAGCAGTTACGGACAGGGCCTTGAGACCCAGTACTTC. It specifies CASSYGQGLETQYF.